These 29 T cell receptor beta chains came from one sample sequenced in a study of blood T cell repertoires in COVID-19. Sequenced by immunoSEQ multiplex PCR; TCRdb stores in-frame clones only, minus some. The sample lists under 200,000 clones; 88% were seen once. Sequencing was performed on peripheral blood. These receptors all stem from a young man with active or convalescent COVID-19.

The V call is TRBV3-1 (or the pseudogene TRBV3-2), the J call TRBJ2-1, with D uncertain. Germline V gene data show CDR1 as LGHDT and CDR2 as YNNKEL (reference sequence). The V gene lost 1 base and the J gene lost 8 bases, with 12 bases spanning the gap. The CDR3 has 14 amino acids. The CDR3 DNA sequence: TGTGCCAGCAGCCAAGGAATTCACCCGGATGAGCAGTTCTTC. This sequence encodes CASSQGIHPDEQFF.

The chain links TRBV30 to TRBJ1-3; 10 bases fit TRBD1. CDR1 and CDR2 (germline): GTSNPN, SVGIG (reference sequence). V was clipped by 1 base and J by 4 bases; unmatched bases: 4. This CDR3 region has 15 residues. The DNA of the CDR3 is TGTGCCTGGAGTGAGGGACAGGGGTCGGGAAACACCATATATTTT. This codes for CAWSEGQGSGNTIYF.

The V call is TRBV14, the J call TRBJ2-5; tentative D call: TRBD2 (6 bases). Germline V gene sequence: CDR1 SGHDN, CDR2 FVKESK. The V gene lost 8 bases and the J gene lost 5 bases, with 15 bases spanning the gap. The CDR3 covers 13 residues. CDR3 DNA: TGTGCCAGCGGGTACTCTAGCGTGGAGACCCAGTACTTC. It specifies CASGYSSVETQYF.

V gene TRBV5-6 combines with J gene TRBJ1-2; 11 bases fit TRBD1. After removal of 3 bases from V and 8 bases from J, the junction contained 6 bases not matched to a gene. The length of the CDR3 is 14 residues. Germline loops: CDR1 SGHDT, CDR2 YYEEEE. The CDR3 coding sequence is TGTGCCAGCAGCTCCGGACAGGGGGCGGAGGGCTACACCTTC. As protein: CASSSGQGAEGYTF.

CDR3 loop: CASRATGQGNTEAFF. In nucleotides, the CDR3 is TGTGCCAGCAGGGCCACGGGACAGGGGAATACTGAAGCTTTCTTT. The chain employs TRBV6-4 and TRBJ1-1, with 10 bases fitting TRBD1. Per germline, CDR1 MRHNA and CDR2 SNTAGT. V was clipped by 6 bases and J by 5 bases; unmatched bases: 9. The CDR3 extends over 15 amino acids.

This chain uses TRBV9 with TRBJ1-6; possibly TRBD1 for D (5 bases). Germline assignment: CDR1 SGDLS and CDR2 YYNGEE. This CDR3 has 13 amino acids. Trimming took 0 bases from V and 9 from J, leaving 7 bases between them. CDR3 nucleotides: TGTGCCAGCAGCGTAGGGGGGGTTTCACCCCTCCACTTT. It codes for CASSVGGVSPLHF.

The rearrangement links TRBV6-6 to TRBJ2-1, with D tentatively TRBD1 (6 bases). The CDR3 loop spans 16 amino acids. Trimming stripped 2 bases from V and 5 bases from J, with 16 bases between. The V gene's germline CDR1 is MNHNY and CDR2 SVGAGI (reference sequence). For the CDR3, the DNA is TGTGCCAGCAGTTACAAGACAGGTTTGGTTGACAATGAGCAGTTCTTC. Translating it yields CASSYKTGLVDNEQFF.

The V and J genes are TRBV25-1 and TRBJ2-7; D is undetermined. Germline V gene lookup returns CDR1 MGHDK and CDR2 SYGVNS. Deletions cut 2 bases from V and 2 bases from J, with 16 bases between. The CDR3 covers 16 residues. Written as DNA, the CDR3 is TGTGCCAGCAGTGAAGATATGACGGGTGATCCCTACGAGCAGTACTTC. Encoded protein: CASSEDMTGDPYEQYF.

V and J are TRBV11-2 and TRBJ2-7; D possibly corresponds to TRBD1 (5 bases). V was shortened by 5 bases and J by 3 bases, with 17 bases between the two germline ends. There are 15 residues in the CDR3. The V gene's germline CDR1 is SGHAT and CDR2 FQNNGV. CDR3 in amino acids: CASSTTILGDYEQYF. The CDR3 nucleotides are TGTGCCAGCAGCACCACCATCTTAGGGGACTACGAGCAGTACTTC.

This clone showed up just once. This chain links TRBV5-1 with TRBJ2-7; TRBD1 matches at 9 bases. Germline trimming cut 4 bases from V and 0 bases from J; bases unmatched to any gene: 8. The CDR3 has 16 amino acids. Germline-derived CDR1 and CDR2 are SGHRS and YFSETQ. This CDR3 reads CASSGGTGLNSYEQYF. For the CDR3, the DNA is TGCGCCAGCAGCGGAGGGACAGGGCTTAACTCCTACGAGCAGTACTTC.

The chain has TRBV15 and TRBJ2-3; 15 bases are shared with TRBD2. The CDR3 is made up of 17 amino acids. The germline CDR1 and CDR2 sequences are LNHNV and YYDKDF (reference sequence). Trimming at V came to 3 bases and at J to 4 bases, leaving 5 bases not matched to a gene. The CDR3 spells CATSRGGLAGGADTQYF. The CDR3 DNA reads TGTGCCACCAGCAGGGGGGGACTAGCGGGAGGAGCAGATACGCAGTATTTT.

This chain joins TRBV19 and TRBJ2-3; TRBD2 matches 10 bases. The J segment lost 0 bases and the V segment lost 1 base, leaving 10 bases of the junction unmatched. CDR3 size: 19 residues. CDR1 and CDR2 from the germline V gene are LNHDA and SQIVND (reference sequence). Written as DNA, the CDR3 is TGTGCCAGTAGTATAGTGCGGCTAGCGGGAGAAGATAGCACAGATACGCAGTATTTT. As protein: CASSIVRLAGEDSTDTQYF.

In DNA form, the CDR3 reads TGCGCCAGCAGCTGGGGGCAGAGGGTCTCTAATGAAAAACTGTTTTTT. Protein: CASSWGQRVSNEKLFF. The chain links TRBV5-1 to TRBJ1-4; D possibly corresponds to TRBD1 (6 bases). Trimming left V 3 bases short and J 3 bases short, with 15 bases between. Germline CDR1 is SGHRS and CDR2 is YFSETQ. There are 16 residues in the CDR3.

The CDR3 reads CASSLGGNTEAFF. CDR3 DNA: TGCGCCAGCAGCCTAGGGGGGAACACTGAAGCTTTCTTT. The chain couples TRBV4-3 to TRBJ1-1, with a tentative D call TRBD1 (6 bases). The germline V and J ends were trimmed by 4 bases and 1 base, with 7 bases remaining between them. Germline CDR1 is LGHNA and CDR2 is YSLEER. The CDR3 sequence is 13 residues long.

The table lists this clone with a few counts. The rearrangement joins TRBV27 to TRBJ1-5; no firm D call. Germline CDR1 reads MNHEY; CDR2 reads SMNVEV (reference sequence). V was cut by 4 bases and J by 6 bases, with 13 bases left in between. This CDR3 is 14 amino acids long. The CDR3 coding sequence is TGTGCCAGCAGTTCCGGACTGTCCCTTCAGCCCCAGCATTTT. Amino acid sequence: CASSSGLSLQPQHF.

V is TRBV7-2 and J is TRBJ1-5; 7 nucleotides agree with TRBD1. The CDR3 is 16 residues long. Trimming cost V 4 bases and J 1 base; bases outside gene matches: 7. The germline gives CDR1 SGHTA, CDR2 FQGNSA. CDR3 DNA sequence: TGTGCCAGCAGCTCCGGACAGGAGAAAAGCAATCAGCCCCAGCATTTT. Translated: CASSSGQEKSNQPQHF.

The V gene is TRBV7-9, the J gene TRBJ1-5; the match to TRBD1 covers 8 bases. Germline values: CDR1 SEHNR, CDR2 FQNEAQ (reference sequence). The CDR3 has 19 residues. The V and J ends lost 2 bases and 3 bases, in that order; junction bases with no gene match: 15. The CDR3 nucleotides are TGTGCCAGCAGCTTATCGATCGGGGGGACAGGTGGGGACAATCAGCCCCAGCATTTT. It is translated as CASSLSIGGTGGDNQPQHF.

The gene calls are TRBV11-3 and TRBJ2-3; 7 bases align to TRBD1. The CDR3 is 16 residues long. The ends lost 5 bases at V and 5 bases at J; junction bases unmatched: 13. Germline V gives CDR1 SGHNT, CDR2 YENEEA. In DNA, the CDR3 is TGTGCCAGCAGCCCGGACAGGAGGATTCGCCAAGATACGCAGTATTTT. Translation: CASSPDRRIRQDTQYF. The full variable domain, with the rest looked up from reference TRBV11-3 and TRBJ2-3, is EAGVVQSPRYKIIEKKQPVAFWCNPISGHNTLYWYLQNLGQGPELLIRYENEEAVDDSQLPKDRFSAERLKGVDSTLKIQPAELGDSAVYLCASSPDRRIRQDTQYFGPGTRLTVL.

This chain links TRBV5-1 with TRBJ2-6; 8 bases map to TRBD1. This CDR3 is built from 17 residues. Losses at the gene ends were 2 bases for V and 4 bases for J; bases not matched to a gene: 8. CDR1 and CDR2 from the germline V gene are SGHRS and YFSETQ. DNA for the CDR3: TGCGCCAGCAGCTTTGACAGGGGTCTAAGAGGGGCCAACGTCCTGACTTTC. Its translation is CASSFDRGLRGANVLTF.

The V call is TRBV29-1, the J call TRBJ1-2; no reliable D call. V was cut by 6 bases and J by 0 bases, with 14 bases left in between. Looked up from germline, CDR1 is SQVTM and CDR2 is ANQGSEA. The CDR3 is 14 residues long. DNA for the CDR3: TGCAGCGTCGGTCCCTCAGGAACTAACTATGGCTACACCTTC. This sequence encodes CSVGPSGTNYGYTF.

V gene TRBV27 combines with J gene TRBJ1-1, with D possibly matching TRBD1 (5 bases). The V gene lost 5 bases and the J gene lost 3 bases, with 13 bases spanning the gap. In germline, CDR1 is MNHEY, CDR2 SMNVEV (reference sequence). This CDR3 contains 14 residues. The CDR3 sequence: CASSPSGLDTEAFF. CDR3 sequence (DNA): TGTGCCAGCAGTCCGTCAGGGTTGGACACTGAAGCTTTCTTT.

J is TRBJ2-5 and V is TRBV5-4; 9 nucleotides align to TRBD2. The germline gives CDR1 SGHNT, CDR2 YYREEE (reference sequence). The V gene end was trimmed by 4 bases and the J gene end by 5 bases; junction bases not matched to a gene: 15. The CDR3 has 17 amino acids. CDR3 in DNA: TGTGCCAGCAGCCACGCGGGGCGGGAGGGCCGGGCGGAGACCCAGTACTTC. Its protein product is CASSHAGREGRAETQYF.

Only one count was recorded for this clone. The V and J genes are TRBV19 and TRBJ1-1, with D possibly being TRBD1 (6 bases). Per germline, CDR1 LNHDA and CDR2 SQIVND (reference sequence). Trimming left V 4 bases short and J 6 bases short, with 15 bases between. CDR3 size: 14 residues. The CDR3 sequence is CASSTGGRWAEAFF. The CDR3 nucleotides read TGTGCCAGTAGTACCGGGGGGCGTTGGGCTGAAGCTTTCTTT.

This chain connects TRBV6-1 to TRBJ1-2, with unresolved D. The CDR3 is 12 amino acids. Trimming took 1 base from V and 5 from J, leaving 5 bases between them. The germline V gene has CDR1 MNHNS and CDR2 SASEGT. CDR3 sequence: CASSEDSYGYTF. CDR3 sequence (DNA): TGTGCCAGCAGTGAAGACTCTTATGGCTACACCTTC.

The chain joins TRBV7-8 to TRBJ2-1; 14 positions match TRBD2. The V and J ends lost 0 bases and 7 bases, in that order; junction bases with no gene match: 2. This CDR3 is built from 16 residues. Germline V gene sequence: CDR1 SGHVS, CDR2 FQNEAQ. The CDR3 nucleotides read TGTGCCAGCAGCTTAGCGGGACTAGCGGGAGTAAATGAGCAGTTCTTC. It is translated as CASSLAGLAGVNEQFF. The whole variable domain, filled in from reference TRBV7-8 and TRBJ2-1, reads GAGVSQSPRYKVAKRGQDVALRCDPISGHVSLFWYQQALGQGPEFLTYFQNEAQLDKSGLPSDRFFAERPEGSVSTLKIQRTQQEDSAVYLCASSLAGLAGVNEQFFGPGTRLTVL.

The V call is TRBV28, the J call TRBJ1-2; TRBD1 matches 10 bases. This CDR3 comprises 13 residues. Germline assignment: CDR1 MDHEN and CDR2 SYDVKM. The ends lost 2 bases at V and 8 bases at J; junction bases unmatched: 2. The CDR3 here is CASSLGQGGGYTF. DNA of the CDR3: TGTGCCAGCAGTTTAGGACAGGGGGGAGGCTACACCTTC.

The CDR3 DNA follows: TGTGCCAGCAGCTTAGGAGGGAATTACGAGCAGTACTTC. Translated, it gives CASSLGGNYEQYF. This chain connects TRBV11-2 to TRBJ2-7, with a tentative D call TRBD2 (5 bases). Germline V gene sequence: CDR1 SGHAT, CDR2 FQNNGV. V was shortened by 1 base and J by 4 bases, with 8 bases between the two germline ends. This CDR3 is built from 13 residues.

V usage is TRBV19 and J usage is TRBJ1-4, with D perhaps matching TRBD1 (5 bases). Per germline, CDR1 LNHDA and CDR2 SQIVND (reference sequence). V was clipped by 2 bases and J by 1 base, with 5 bases between them. The CDR3 runs 14 residues. CDR3 in amino acids: CASSIRGTNEKLFF. DNA of the CDR3: TGTGCCAGTAGTATAAGGGGAACTAATGAAAAACTGTTTTTT.

V gene TRBV4-3 combines with J gene TRBJ1-4; a possible D gene is TRBD1 (5 bases). Germline lookup yields CDR1 LGHNA and CDR2 YSLEER. This CDR3 comprises 16 residues. The V end was cut by 2 bases, the J end by 3 bases, with 13 bases between. CDR3 DNA sequence: TGCGCCAGCAGCCAAAATCACCGGGGGGCTAATGAAAAACTGTTTTTT. This translates into CASSQNHRGANEKLFF.